The rows below give T cell receptor beta chains drawn from one sample of a study of graft-versus-host responses after intestinal transplantation. Assay: immunoSEQ multiplex PCR; the TCRdb copy retains only in-frame clones and omits some. The sample holds more than 80,000 clones, roughly four fifths seen once. Their specific antigens are unknown. The starting material was unstimulated CD8+ T cells sorted from spleen or lymph node cells, obtained before intestinal transplant. The receptors were gathered from a human donor who received an intestinal transplant. Both conserved end residues are part of each CDR3. A D gene is named only where the DNA matches it firmly. Not all rows give a size; the values are once, few, many and, for expanded clones, a class.

abundance,v_gene,j_gene,d_gene,len,CDR3nt,CDR3aa
.,TRBV6-6,TRBJ2-7,.,14,TGTGCCAGCAGTTACTCGGCGGGCTCCTACGAGCAGTACTTC,CASSYSAGSYEQYF
.,TRBV6-1,TRBJ1-1,.,14,TGTGCCAGCAGTCCCTTGACAGGGAACACTGAAGCTTTCTTT,CASSPLTGNTEAFF
.,TRBV11-2,TRBJ2-5,TRBD2,16,TGTGCCAGCAGCTTGGGACTAGCGGGGGGGAGAGAGACCCAGTACTTC,CASSLGLAGGRETQYF
.,TRBV13,TRBJ2-5,TRBD1,16,TGTGCCAGTACCGCTACCGGGACAGGGGGTCGAGAGACCCAGTACTTC,CASTATGTGGRETQYF
few,TRBV4-1,TRBJ2-7,.,12,TGCGCCAGCAGCCAACAGGGGTACGAGCAGTACTTC,CASSQQGYEQYF
.,TRBV10-3,TRBJ2-3,.,15,TGTGCCATCAGTGAGTCGACGGGTCTAAGGGATACGCAGTATTTT,CAISESTGLRDTQYF
few,TRBV9,TRBJ1-2,.,14,TGTGCCAGCAGCGTAGGCGGGGTCGTTGGTGGCTACACCTTC,CASSVGGVVGGYTF
.,TRBV28,TRBJ2-1,TRBD1,14,TGTGCCAGCAGGACCGGGACAGGGTTCAATGAGCAGTTCTTC,CASRTGTGFNEQFF
.,TRBV12-2,TRBJ2-7,.,17,TGTGCAAGTCGCCCAGGGACTAGCGGAAGGAGCTCCTACGAGCAGTACTTC,CASRPGTSGRSSYEQYF
.,TRBV5-1,TRBJ1-1,TRBD1,14,TGCGCCAGCAGCTTGAGGGGGCTGGGCACTGAAGCTTTCTTT,CASSLRGLGTEAFF
few,TRBV5-1,TRBJ2-1,.,11,TGCGCCAGCAAATCCTACAATGAGCAGTTCTTC,CASKSYNEQFF
.,TRBV9,TRBJ2-1,.,15,TGTGCCAGCAGCGTAGACGGGGGCACGTACAATGAGCAGTTCTTC,CASSVDGGTYNEQFF
.,TRBV19,TRBJ1-5,.,14,TGTGCCAGTAGTATAGGGACTGACAATCAGCCCCAGCATTTT,CASSIGTDNQPQHF
.,TRBV4-1,TRBJ2-3,.,13,TGCGCCAGCAGCCAAGTATTCCGGCAGGGGTTTGATTTT,CASSQVFRQGFDF
.,TRBV19,TRBJ1-2,.,15,TGTGCCAGCACTTGGACGGGCCGAGGAGACTATGGCTACACCTTC,CASTWTGRGDYGYTF
.,TRBV6-5,TRBJ2-7,TRBD1,13,TGTGCCAGCACCAGCTACAGGGGCTACGAGCAGTACTTC,CASTSYRGYEQYF
once,TRBV5-4,TRBJ2-5,TRBD2,14,TGTGCCAGCAGTAAGCTAGCGGACCAAGAGACCCAGTACTTC,CASSKLADQETQYF
.,TRBV5-1,TRBJ2-7,TRBD1,14,TGCGCCAGCAGCTTTGGACAGGGTCCATACGAGCAGTACTTC,CASSFGQGPYEQYF
.,TRBV7-8,TRBJ2-7,TRBD2,16,TGTGCCAGCAGCTTAGCTCCAGCGGGAGGGCCGAGTGAGCAGTACTTC,CASSLAPAGGPSEQYF
.,TRBV7-9,TRBJ1-1,TRBD1,16,TGTGCCAGCAGCCCCCGGGGCGGACAGGGGGACACTGAAGCTTTCTTT,CASSPRGGQGDTEAFF
.,TRBV5-1,TRBJ2-1,TRBD2,16,TGCGCCAGCAGCTCTAGAAGCGGGAGCCGGTACAATGAGCAGTTCTTC,CASSSRSGSRYNEQFF
.,TRBV5-1,TRBJ2-2,.,16,TGCGCCAGCAGCTTGAGGTCAACACAGAACACCGGGGAGCTGTTTTTT,CASSLRSTQNTGELFF
few,TRBV27,TRBJ2-7,.,16,TGTGCCAGCAGTCCTGTTTGGGCGCCTGTCTCCTACGAGCAGTACTTC,CASSPVWAPVSYEQYF
.,TRBV27,TRBJ1-1,TRBD1,14,TGTGCCAGCAGTTTATCGGCAGGGGGCTCGGAGGCTTTCTTT,CASSLSAGGSEAFF
.,TRBV30,TRBJ2-3,.,14,TGTGCCTGGAGTGTAGGGGGGAGTGCAGATACGCAGTATTTT,CAWSVGGSADTQYF
.,TRBV28,TRBJ1-3,.,16,TGTGCCAGCAGTTTCGCGAGCCACCTCTCTGGAAACACCATATATTTT,CASSFASHLSGNTIYF
.,TRBV6-6,TRBJ2-3,.,16,TGTGCCAGCAGTAAAATCACCGGACTTTCCACAGATACGCAGTATTTT,CASSKITGLSTDTQYF
.,TRBV11-1,TRBJ2-7,TRBD1,15,TGTGCCAGCAGCATTTCCCGGGACAGGGCCTACGAGCAGTACTTC,CASSISRDRAYEQYF
.,TRBV4-1,TRBJ1-3,.,18,TGCGCCAGCAGCCAAGATTCCTACAGGGTCGACTCTGGAAACACCATATATTTT,CASSQDSYRVDSGNTIYF
.,TRBV15,TRBJ2-7,.,15,TGTGCCACCAGCAGAGAGGGGGGAAACTCCTACGAGCAGTACTTC,CATSREGGNSYEQYF
.,TRBV14,TRBJ2-7,TRBD1,16,TGTGCCAGCAGCCATGACAGGGGGGTACTCTCCTACGAGCAGTACTTC,CASSHDRGVLSYEQYF